One sample yielded the 29 T cell receptor beta chains listed below, sequenced in a study of shared clonotypes between healthy human individuals. Sequenced by immunoSEQ multiplex PCR; TCRdb stores in-frame clones only, minus some. The sample has 1,400,000 or so clones, approximately 98.5% seen once; the top ten hold 0.3% to 0.45%. Material for sequencing was naive CD4+ T cells sorted from blood. Subset of the sample: CD45RA+ positively selected. The receptors stem from a man aged 25-45 years in good health.

About this clone: Other DNA sequences in this specimen translate into the identical CDR3. The chain employs TRBV28 and TRBJ2-1; the match to TRBD1 covers 9 bases. The CDR3 has 15 residues. V shed 6 bases and J 4 bases; nucleotides not matched to a gene: 7. In germline, CDR1 is MDHEN, CDR2 SYDVKM. The chain's CDR3 is CASSPGTGFYNEQFF. CDR3 nucleotides: TGTGCCAGCAGCCCCGGGACAGGGTTTTACAATGAGCAGTTCTTC.

Here the CDR3 reads CSAVQGGSQHF. CDR3 DNA sequence: TGCAGTGCTGTACAGGGAGGGTCCCAGCATTTT. V and J are TRBV20-1 and TRBJ1-5, with D perhaps TRBD1 (6 bases). V shed 5 bases and J shed 11 bases, with 13 bases lying between them. Germline V gene data show CDR1 as DFQATT and CDR2 as SNEGSKA (reference sequence). The CDR3 sequence is 11 residues long.

The V gene is TRBV6-1, the J gene TRBJ1-4, with 7 bases aligning to TRBD1. Germline assignment: CDR1 MNHNS and CDR2 SASEGT. This CDR3 region has 12 residues. With V trimmed by 6 bases and J by 13 bases, 8 bases remained unmatched. This CDR3 is CASRDPGQLLFF. As DNA, the CDR3 is TGTGCCAGCAGAGATCCGGGACAGCTACTGTTTTTT.

V and J are TRBV5-1 and TRBJ2-5; a weak D match, TRBD1 (6 bases). Germline loops: CDR1 SGHRS, CDR2 YFSETQ. The V end lost 5 bases, the J end lost 0 bases, and 20 bases lay between the germline ends. The CDR3 spans 17 residues. The CDR3 DNA follows: TGCGCCAGCAGATGGTCCGGGACACCCGGCTACCAAGAGACCCAGTACTTC. Residues: CASRWSGTPGYQETQYF. Variable domain in full (rest from reference TRBV5-1 and TRBJ2-5): KAGVTQTPRYLIKTRGQQVTLSCSPISGHRSVSWYQQTPGQGLQFLFEYFSETQRNKGNFPGRFSGRQFSNSRSEMNVSTLELGDSALYLCASRWSGTPGYQETQYFGPGTRLLVL.

In regard to this clone: The sample has other DNA sequences that encode this CDR3 too. The chain recombines TRBV27 with TRBJ1-3, with 10 bases matching TRBD1. V shed 6 bases and J 5 bases; nucleotides not matched to a gene: 1. Germline V lookup: CDR1 MNHEY, CDR2 SMNVEV (reference sequence). The CDR3 runs to 13 residues. For the CDR3, the DNA is TGTGCCAGCAGGGGACAGGGGAGAAACACCATATATTTT. Its translation: CASRGQGRNTIYF.

The chain combines TRBV2 with TRBJ2-1; 8 bases match TRBD2. V shed 3 bases and J 4 bases; nucleotides not matched to a gene: 5. Germline assignment: CDR1 SNHLY and CDR2 FYNNEI. This CDR3 has 15 amino acids. CDR3 residues: CASSDTSGSYNEQFF. The CDR3 nucleotides are TGTGCCAGCAGTGATACAAGCGGGAGTTACAATGAGCAGTTCTTC.

This clone appeared once. The chain joins TRBV19 to TRBJ2-1, with 10 positions matching TRBD2. The CDR3 loop spans 14 amino acids. The germline V gene encodes CDR1 LNHDA and CDR2 SQIVND (reference sequence). After removal of 7 bases from V and 6 bases from J, the junction contained 6 bases not matched to a gene. The CDR3 loop is CASTLAGDGNEQFF. Written as DNA, the CDR3 is TGTGCCAGTACCCTAGCGGGAGATGGCAATGAGCAGTTCTTC.

The rearrangement uses TRBV30 and TRBJ2-3; unclear D gene. The ends were cut back, 2 bases at V and 6 bases at J, with 12 bases in the middle. This CDR3 has 13 residues. CDR1 and CDR2 from the germline V gene are GTSNPN and SVGIG (reference sequence). The DNA for the CDR3 is TGTGCCTGGAGTTTCCAACTCGCCGATACGCAGTATTTT. Its protein product is CAWSFQLADTQYF.

The chain recombines TRBV9 with TRBJ1-4, with D possibly matching TRBD1 (6 bases). Germline loops: CDR1 SGDLS, CDR2 YYNGEE. CDR3 length equals 15 residues. Deletions cut 3 bases from V and 6 bases from J, with 15 bases between. The CDR3 region is CASSDGGTLDEKLFF. CDR3 DNA sequence: TGTGCCAGCAGCGACGGGGGGACACTTGATGAAAAACTGTTTTTT.

The V and J genes are TRBV9 and TRBJ2-1; 14 nucleotides match TRBD2. The ends lost 3 bases at V and 8 bases at J; junction bases unmatched: 7. Per the germline V gene, CDR1 is SGDLS and CDR2 is YYNGEE. The CDR3 is 16 residues long. In DNA form, the CDR3 reads TGTGCCAGCAGCGCATCGGGACTAGCGGGAGTAGATGAGCAGTTCTTC. This encodes CASSASGLAGVDEQFF.

This chain joins TRBV18 and TRBJ2-1, with TRBD1 matching over 7 bases. The CDR3 spans 17 residues. The germline V gene has CDR1 KGHSH and CDR2 LQKENI. V was clipped by 6 bases and J by 5 bases; unmatched bases: 16. The CDR3 region has the DNA TGTGCCAGCTCGCGAGATCGACAGGGTATAGGGGACAATGAGCAGTTCTTC. This sequence encodes CASSRDRQGIGDNEQFF.

This sequence joins TRBV14 and TRBJ1-4; D gene unclear. V was clipped by 2 bases and J by 8 bases, with 12 bases between them. Germline CDR1 is SGHDN and CDR2 is FVKESK. The CDR3 contains 14 residues. CDR3 sequence: CASSQPGAGEKLFF. DNA of the CDR3: TGTGCCAGCAGCCAACCGGGAGCGGGAGAAAAACTGTTTTTT. The full variable domain, in which reference TRBV14 and TRBJ1-4 provide the parts outside the CDR3, is EAGVTQFPSHSVIEKGQTVTLRCDPISGHDNLYWYRRVMGKEIKFLLHFVKESKQDESGMPNNRFLAERTGGTYSTLKVQPAELEDSGVYFCASSQPGAGEKLFFGSGTQLSVL.

This clone is a singleton in its sample. The chain carries TRBV5-1 and TRBJ2-5, with 12 bases lining up with TRBD2. Looked up from germline, CDR1 is SGHRS and CDR2 is YFSETQ. The junction had 11 bases not matched to a gene; V was cut back by 4 bases and J by 4 bases. There are 17 residues in the CDR3. The CDR3 DNA is TGCGCCAGCAGCCAGCCGACTAGCGGGAGCAGTCCAGAGACCCAGTACTTC. This sequence encodes CASSQPTSGSSPETQYF.

This rearrangement joins TRBV5-6 to TRBJ2-3; 7 bases map to TRBD1. Germline CDR1 and CDR2: SGHDT and YYEEEE. V lost 4 bases to trimming and J lost 6 bases; unmatched junction nucleotides: 8. This CDR3 has 14 amino acids. The CDR3 sequence is CASSLRQGGDTQYF. CDR3 DNA: TGTGCCAGCAGCCTCCGACAGGGTGGGGATACGCAGTATTTT.

The chain recombines TRBV28 with TRBJ2-1; D uncertain. The CDR3 has 11 residues. V was trimmed by 2 bases and J by 9 bases, leaving 5 bases between them. Looked up from germline, CDR1 is MDHEN and CDR2 is SYDVKM. CDR3 sequence: CASSLVSEQFF. In DNA, the CDR3 is TGTGCCAGCAGTTTAGTCTCTGAGCAGTTCTTC.

The V call is TRBV2, the J call TRBJ1-1; unclear D gene. With 3 bases removed from V and 0 bases from J, the gap between germline ends came to 5 bases. From germline, CDR1 is SNHLY and CDR2 FYNNEI. The CDR3 totals 13 residues. CDR3 sequence: CASSEDLNTEAFF. CDR3 nucleotides: TGTGCCAGCAGTGAGGACTTGAACACTGAAGCTTTCTTT. The full variable domain, completed using reference TRBV2 and TRBJ1-1, is EPEVTQTPSHQVTQMGQEVILRCVPISNHLYFYWYRQILGQKVEFLVSFYNNEISEKSEIFDDQFSVERPDGSNFTLKIRSTKLEDSAMYFCASSEDLNTEAFFGQGTRLTVV.

The rearrangement links TRBV6-6 to TRBJ1-2; 7 bases are shared with TRBD1. The germline V gene has CDR1 MNHNY and CDR2 SVGAGI (reference sequence). V lost 7 bases and J lost 2; bases outside the gene matches: 7. The CDR3 is made up of 14 amino acids. The CDR3 protein is CASTGMTGNYGYTF. Here the CDR3 DNA reads TGTGCCAGCACGGGTATGACAGGGAACTATGGCTACACCTTC.

Comments on this clone: Other DNA sequences from this sample encode an identical CDR3 as well. In DNA, the CDR3 is TGTGCCAGCAGCTTGGGGCAGGGAAATGAGCAGTTCTTC. Protein: CASSLGQGNEQFF. The chain couples TRBV5-4 to TRBJ2-1, with D perhaps TRBD1 (5 bases). Germline assignment: CDR1 SGHNT and CDR2 YYREEE (reference sequence). The CDR3 loop spans 13 amino acids. The ends were cut back, 0 bases at V and 7 bases at J, with 8 bases in the middle.

This sequence joins TRBV7-2 and TRBJ2-7, with 7 bases aligning to TRBD2. CDR1 is SGHTA, CDR2 FQGNSA, per germline. Losses at the gene ends were 0 bases for V and 3 bases for J; bases not matched to a gene: 11. This CDR3 is 17 amino acids long. This CDR3 reads CASSLAPPRGGSYEQYF. The CDR3 DNA sequence: TGTGCCAGCAGCTTAGCCCCCCCCCGCGGCGGGAGCTACGAGCAGTACTTC.

The chain employs TRBV19 and TRBJ1-4; no clear D gene. The CDR3 sequence is 11 residues long. V lost 1 base, J lost 11 bases, and 5 bases lay in between. Germline assignment: CDR1 LNHDA and CDR2 SQIVND (reference sequence). CDR3 sequence: CASSIVGKLFF. CDR3 DNA: TGTGCCAGTAGTATAGTTGGGAAACTGTTTTTT.

Remarks on this clone: At the DNA level, this CDR3 is encoded by other sequences in the same sample as well. This chain uses TRBV5-1 with TRBJ2-3; D is possibly TRBD1 (6 bases). CDR1 SGHRS and CDR2 YFSETQ come from the germline V gene. The length of the CDR3 is 14 residues. The V end was cut by 0 bases, the J end by 6 bases, with 11 bases between. CDR3 in DNA: TGCGCCAGCAGCTTGGCCGGGACATCTGATACGCAGTATTTT. It encodes CASSLAGTSDTQYF.

The V call is TRBV7-8, the J call TRBJ1-4; TRBD1 aligns across 7 bases. The ends lost 6 bases at V and 5 bases at J; junction bases unmatched: 9. There are 15 residues in the CDR3. The germline gives CDR1 SGHVS, CDR2 FQNEAQ. CDR3 in DNA: TGTGCCAGCAGACCCAGGACAGGTGTCAATGAAAAACTGTTTTTT. Translation gives CASRPRTGVNEKLFF. The full variable domain, in which reference TRBV7-8 and TRBJ1-4 provide the parts outside the CDR3, is GAGVSQSPRYKVAKRGQDVALRCDPISGHVSLFWYQQALGQGPEFLTYFQNEAQLDKSGLPSDRFFAERPEGSVSTLKIQRTQQEDSAVYLCASRPRTGVNEKLFFGSGTQLSVL.

This chain connects TRBV5-1 to TRBJ2-7; D is unclear. CDR1 is SGHRS, CDR2 YFSETQ, per germline. The CDR3 has 14 residues. Trimming removed 2 bases from V and 2 bases from J, with 11 bases in between. In nucleotides, the CDR3 is TGCGCCAGCAGCTTTCTGCATTCCCCCTACGAGCAGTACTTC. Amino acids: CASSFLHSPYEQYF. The full variable domain, rest sourced from reference TRBV5-1 and TRBJ2-7, is KAGVTQTPRYLIKTRGQQVTLSCSPISGHRSVSWYQQTPGQGLQFLFEYFSETQRNKGNFPGRFSGRQFSNSRSEMNVSTLELGDSALYLCASSFLHSPYEQYFGPGTRLTVT.

A single count supports this clone. The chain has TRBV12-5 and TRBJ2-1; 12 bases fit TRBD2. V was clipped by 3 bases and J by 5 bases; unmatched bases: 14. The CDR3 spans 19 residues. Germline V lookup: CDR1 LGHNT, CDR2 FRNRAP. CDR3 sequence (DNA): TGTGCTAGTGGTTTTTCCCGATCGACTAGCGGGAGATTTGACAATGAGCAGTTCTTC. Protein sequence: CASGFSRSTSGRFDNEQFF. Together with reference TRBV12-5 and TRBJ2-1, the CDR3 gives the full variable domain: DARVTQTPRHKVTEMGQEVTMRCQPILGHNTVFWYRQTMMQGLELLAYFRNRAPLDDSGMPKDRFSAEMPDATLATLKIQPSEPRDSAVYFCASGFSRSTSGRFDNEQFFGPGTRLTVL.

The chain combines TRBV18 with TRBJ1-1, with 7 bases that match TRBD1. The CDR3 loop spans 18 amino acids. Trimming took 6 bases from V and 0 from J; bases not matched to a gene: 16. The germline CDR1 and CDR2 sequences are KGHSH and LQKENI. The CDR3 bases are TGTGCCAGCTCGGTCAGGGGGGGACAGTGGGGTATGAACACTGAAGCTTTCTTT. This encodes CASSVRGGQWGMNTEAFF.

In its sample, this clone was seen once. The gene calls are TRBV25-1 and TRBJ2-7; D ambiguous. This CDR3 is 13 amino acids long. With 2 bases removed from V and 0 bases from J, the gap between germline ends came to 5 bases. CDR1 is MGHDK and CDR2 is SYGVNS in the germline V gene. CDR3 residues: CASSEPHSYEQYF. The CDR3 DNA is TGTGCCAGCAGTGAACCCCACTCCTACGAGCAGTACTTC.

V and J are TRBV29-1 and TRBJ1-2; D remains ambiguous. V lost 2 bases and J 2 bases, leaving 6 bases between the germline ends. The V gene's germline CDR1 is SQVTM and CDR2 ANQGSEA. This CDR3 is built from 12 residues. The CDR3 coding sequence is TGCAGCGTTGAATTGCAGAACTATGGCTACACCTTC. Translated: CSVELQNYGYTF.

The chain recombines TRBV6-5 with TRBJ2-5; D unresolved. The length of the CDR3 is 12 residues. The V gene lost 5 bases and the J gene lost 7 bases, with 11 bases spanning the gap. CDR1 is MNHEY, CDR2 SVGAGI, per germline. CDR3 in amino acids: CASSASHGTQYF. In DNA, the CDR3 is TGTGCCAGCAGTGCCTCCCACGGGACCCAGTACTTC.

In DNA form, the CDR3 reads TGTGCCAGCAGCCGTGGGAACACCGGGGAGCTGTTTTTT. It codes for CASSRGNTGELFF. The chain has TRBV11-3 and TRBJ2-2; D unresolved. CDR3 length equals 13 residues. Per germline, CDR1 SGHNT and CDR2 YENEEA. Trimming cost V 5 bases and J 1 base, with 5 bases left between them.